The 22 T cell receptor beta chains given below trace back to one sample, sequenced in a study of response to subunit inactivated influenza vaccine. TCRdb processed the RT-PCR reads anew with MiXCR; each CDR3 protein has one entry. The sample lists about 700,000 distinct CDR3 sequences; around 15% were seen once. The sequencing used PBMCs from blood, collected 14 to 15 days before vaccination. These receptors came from a man between 50 and 59 years old who received an inactivated influenza vaccine.

The chain couples TRBV12-3 or TRBV12-4 to TRBJ1-5; D remains unclear. V dropped 2 bases and J dropped 4 bases, with 9 bases sitting between them. The CDR3 has 14 amino acids. CDR3 DNA: TGTGCCAGCAGTTTATGGCAGGAGAATCAGCCCCAGCATTTT. It translates to CASSLWQENQPQHF.

This clonotype was detected only a few times. The rearrangement joins TRBV20-1 to TRBJ2-1, with D hard to call. Germline CDR1 and CDR2: DFQATT and SNEGSKA (reference sequence). Trimming left V 1 base short and J 1 base short, with 2 bases between. The CDR3 has 12 amino acids. The CDR3 DNA reads as TGCAGTGCTAGAGTTTCCTACAATGAGCAGTTCTTC. Translating it yields CSARVSYNEQFF.

The table lists this clonotype with a few counts. The V gene is TRBV15, the J gene TRBJ2-1; D is unclear. In germline, CDR1 is LNHNV, CDR2 YYDKDF (reference sequence). This CDR3 comprises 13 residues. V lost 2 bases, J lost 7 bases, and 9 bases lay in between. CDR3 residues: CATSRSRYNEQFF. The CDR3 region has the DNA TGTGCCACCAGCAGATCTAGATATAATGAGCAGTTCTTC.

This clonotype was picked up a small number of times. The CDR3 region has the DNA TGTGCCAGCAGCTTAGCGGGGAGAGGGTCGGCTTCCGAAGTATACGAGCAGTACTTC. Amino acids: CASSLAGRGSASEVYEQYF. V gene TRBV7-2 combines with J gene TRBJ2-7, with a tentative D call TRBD2 (5 bases). The CDR3 is made up of 19 amino acids. Trimming shortened V by 0 bases and J by 4 bases, and 25 bases separated the two germline ends. Germline CDR1 SGHTA, CDR2 FQGNSA.

At least ten counts were recorded for this clonotype. The chain links TRBV5-1 to TRBJ2-1; TRBD2 might be the D (7 bases). V was pared by 2 bases and J by 5 bases, with 17 bases between. CDR3 length: 16 residues. Germline V lookup: CDR1 SGHRS, CDR2 YFSETQ. The CDR3 spells CASSLQGSGANNEQFF. CDR3 coding DNA: TGCGCCAGCAGCTTACAGGGCAGCGGGGCGAACAATGAGCAGTTCTTC.

J is TRBJ2-4 and V is TRBV9, with TRBD2 identical over 10 bases. CDR3 length: 18 amino acids. V lost 1 base and J lost 2; bases outside the gene matches: 9. Looked up from germline, CDR1 is SGDLS and CDR2 is YYNGEE. CDR3 sequence reads: CASSVRAGGYLSKNIQYF. CDR3 nucleotide sequence: TGTGCCAGCAGCGTAAGAGCGGGAGGGTATTTATCCAAAAACATTCAGTACTTC.

This clonotype was seen a few times. This chain links TRBV15 with TRBJ2-5; D uncertain. Germline-derived CDR1 and CDR2 are LNHNV and YYDKDF (reference sequence). This CDR3 has 13 amino acids. V was trimmed by 5 bases and J by 4 bases, leaving 11 bases between them. CDR3 sequence (DNA): TGTGCCACCAGCCTCGATGTGGCAGAGACCCAGTACTTC. Its protein is CATSLDVAETQYF.

In this sample, this clonotype turned up many times. The rearrangement joins TRBV5-1 to TRBJ2-1; 8 bases map to TRBD2. After removal of 3 bases from V and 5 bases from J, the junction contained 19 bases not matched to a gene. From germline, CDR1 is SGHRS and CDR2 YFSETQ. CDR3 length: 19 residues. The CDR3, as DNA: TGCGCCAGCAGCTCCCTTCCTCTAAATCTAGCGGGTTTCCACAATGAGCAGTTCTTC. It codes for CASSSLPLNLAGFHNEQFF. Filled out from reference TRBV5-1 and TRBJ2-1, the complete variable domain reads KAGVTQTPRYLIKTRGQQVTLSCSPISGHRSVSWYQQTPGQGLQFLFEYFSETQRNKGNFPGRFSGRQFSNSRSEMNVSTLELGDSALYLCASSSLPLNLAGFHNEQFFGPGTRLTVL.

This clonotype was counted only a few times. The J gene is TRBJ2-5, the V gene TRBV11-1, with unresolved D. The CDR3 length is 12 residues. Trimming pared 5 bases from V and 5 bases from J, leaving 9 bases between. CDR1 and CDR2 from the germline V gene are SGHAT and FQDESV (reference sequence). CDR3 in DNA: TGTGCCAGCAGCACGCGGTGGGAGACCCAGTACTTC. It encodes CASSTRWETQYF. Full variable domain (outside the CDR3, taken from reference TRBV11-1 and TRBJ2-5): EAEVAQSPRYKITEKSQAVAFWCDPISGHATLYWYRQILGQGPELLVQFQDESVVDDSQLPKDRFSAERLKGVDSTLKIQPAELGDSAMYLCASSTRWETQYFGPGTRLLVL.

Only a few counts were recorded for this clonotype. The chain is built from TRBV7-8 and TRBJ2-1; TRBD1 or TRBD2 may be the D gene (5 bases each). Looked up from germline, CDR1 is SGHVS and CDR2 is FQNEAQ. With 0 bases removed from V and 9 bases from J, the gap between germline ends came to 15 bases. There are 15 residues in the CDR3. CDR3 loop: CASSLARDLAGEQFF. CDR3 DNA sequence: TGTGCCAGCAGCTTAGCCCGGGACCTTGCTGGTGAGCAGTTCTTC.

This clonotype was picked up a small number of times. V is TRBV20-1 and J is TRBJ2-3; 10 bases are a match to TRBD2. Germline trimming cut 3 bases from V and 4 bases from J; bases unmatched to any gene: 7. CDR1 and CDR2 (germline): DFQATT, SNEGSKA (reference sequence). The CDR3 has 15 residues. The CDR3 region has the DNA TGCAGTGCTAGCGGAGCGGGGGGGCGTGCAGATACGCAGTATTTT. Its protein product is CSASGAGGRADTQYF.

This chain joins TRBV6-2 or TRBV6-3 and TRBJ2-3; TRBD1 might be the D (6 bases). Trimming took 6 bases from V and 5 from J, leaving 15 bases between them. CDR3 size: 14 residues. The germline gives CDR1 MNHEY, CDR2 SVGEGT. CDR3 region: CASSPGRGQDTQYF. The CDR3 DNA sequence: TGTGCCAGCAGCCCCGGCAGGGGACAAGATACGCAGTATTTT.

The chain combines TRBV7-2 with TRBJ2-7, with 11 bases aligning to TRBD2. Trimming removed 5 bases from V and 7 bases from J; junction bases left unmatched: 13. CDR1 is SGHTA and CDR2 is FQGNSA in the germline V gene. CDR3 size: 16 residues. DNA for the CDR3: TGTGCCAGCAGCCCCCGTGGGCTAGCGGGGGGTGGTGAGCAGTACTTC. It yields the protein CASSPRGLAGGGEQYF.

The rearrangement uses TRBV9 and TRBJ2-1; maybe TRBD2 (6 bases). The germline V gene encodes CDR1 SGDLS and CDR2 YYNGEE. V was clipped by 0 bases and J by 3 bases, with 13 bases between them. The CDR3 spans 16 residues. CDR3 sequence (DNA): TGTGCCAGCAGCGTAGCAAGCGGGTCCAACTACAATGAGCAGTTCTTC. Translating it yields CASSVASGSNYNEQFF.

The gene calls are TRBV29-1 and TRBJ2-7; 7 bases align to TRBD1. This CDR3 spans 11 amino acids. Germline CDR1 reads SQVTM; CDR2 reads ANQGSEA. Trimming removed 7 bases from V and 6 bases from J; junction bases left unmatched: 6. The chain's CDR3 is CSATGTSEQYF. DNA of the CDR3: TGCAGCGCGACAGGGACGAGCGAGCAGTACTTC.

In its sample, this clonotype was seen once. V and J are TRBV5-1 and TRBJ2-7; D gene ambiguous. Per the germline V gene, CDR1 is SGHRS and CDR2 is YFSETQ. The V end was cut by 2 bases, the J end by 1 base, with 7 bases between. The CDR3 runs to 13 residues. CDR3 residues: CASSFDTSYEQYF. CDR3 coding DNA: TGCGCCAGCAGCTTCGACACTTCCTACGAGCAGTACTTC.

This clonotype has more than one count but fewer than ten. The chain has TRBV11-1 and TRBJ2-1, with D perhaps TRBD2 (5 bases). The CDR3 length is 19 residues. Germline V lookup: CDR1 SGHAT, CDR2 FQDESV (reference sequence). Trimming took off 5 bases at V and 6 bases at J, with 29 bases between the two ends. CDR3 in DNA: TGTGCCAGCAGCCACACGAGCGGCTCTCCGGAGAGGCTTGTCAATGAGCAGTTCTTC. It codes for CASSHTSGSPERLVNEQFF.

The chain has TRBV4-1 and TRBJ1-6; D unresolved. V lost 0 bases, J lost 9 bases, and 12 bases lay in between. This CDR3 region has 15 residues. CDR1 is MGHRA, CDR2 YSYEKL, per germline. CDR3 region: CASSQDQAGISPLHF. CDR3 DNA sequence: TGCGCCAGCAGCCAAGATCAGGCGGGGATTTCACCCCTCCACTTT.

The chain employs TRBV29-1 and TRBJ2-7; TRBD1 matches 7 bases. This CDR3 region has 13 residues. V dropped 7 bases and J dropped 5; count of bases not matched to a gene: 11. Germline loops: CDR1 SQVTM, CDR2 ANQGSEA. This chain's CDR3 is CSGRTGGTNEQYF. CDR3 coding DNA: TGCAGCGGGAGGACAGGCGGAACCAACGAGCAGTACTTC.

This chain uses TRBV18 with TRBJ2-7; D unclear. Germline V lookup: CDR1 KGHSH, CDR2 LQKENI. V was pared by 1 base and J by 4 bases, with 5 bases between. This CDR3 comprises 12 residues. CDR3 nucleotides: TGTGCCAGCTCACCACAGGAGTACGAGCAGTACTTC. Translation gives CASSPQEYEQYF.

The genes are TRBV7-9 and TRBJ2-1, with 7 bases identical to TRBD1. The germline V gene encodes CDR1 SEHNR and CDR2 FQNEAQ (reference sequence). This CDR3 contains 17 residues. V lost 6 bases, J lost 4 bases, and 15 bases stayed unmatched. CDR3 protein: CASRSGNSGQLYNEQFF. The CDR3 nucleotides are TGTGCCAGCAGATCTGGGAATTCGGGACAGCTTTACAATGAGCAGTTCTTC.

This clonotype was found a few times. The V gene is TRBV10-3, the J gene TRBJ1-1; D is unresolved. Germline lookup yields CDR1 ENHRY and CDR2 SYGVKD. The V and J ends lost 10 bases and 0 bases respectively, with 15 bases between them. This CDR3 region has 14 residues. In nucleotides, the CDR3 is TGTGCCACTCATCGATCTGGGTTGAACACTGAAGCTTTCTTT. It yields the protein CATHRSGLNTEAFF.